The next 27 T cell receptor beta chains were all read from a single sample in a study of T cell repertoires in cytomegalovirus infection. TCRdb redid the calling of the reads with MiXCR, one entry per CDR3 protein. The table lists around 230,000 distinct CDR3 sequences, roughly 6.5% of them singletons, with around 6.9% in the top ten. Sequences were obtained from PBMCs. All receptors derive from a human donor in good health (CMV status not recorded). Some clones in this sample may be carry-over from other donors' samples.

This clonotype has ten or more counts. The chain has TRBV29-1 and TRBJ1-1, with a tentative D call TRBD1 (5 bases). This CDR3 is 13 amino acids long. Germline assignment: CDR1 SQVTM and CDR2 ANQGSEA. Trimming removed 5 bases at V and 0 bases at J, with 10 bases between. The DNA of the CDR3 is TGCAGCGTTCAGCAGGGCATGAACACTGAAGCTTTCTTT. This translates into CSVQQGMNTEAFF.

This clonotype has just a few counts. J is TRBJ2-6 and V is TRBV29-1; no firm D call. V was shortened by 6 bases and J by 1 base, with 7 bases between the two germline ends. Germline CDR1 and CDR2: SQVTM and ANQGSEA. The CDR3 length is 13 residues. The CDR3 DNA follows: TGCAGCGTCTGGATTTCTGGGGCCAACGTCCTGACTTTC. The encoded protein is CSVWISGANVLTF.

This clonotype was picked up a small number of times. The chain joins TRBV28 to TRBJ2-5; the D is unclear. CDR1 and CDR2 (germline): MDHEN, SYDVKM. V was trimmed by 2 bases and J by 0 bases, leaving 4 bases between them. This CDR3 is 13 amino acids long. DNA for the CDR3: TGTGCCAGCAGTTTACTGTACCAAGAGACCCAGTACTTC. As protein: CASSLLYQETQYF.

Many counts were recorded for this clonotype. The chain couples TRBV10-3 to TRBJ2-7; perhaps TRBD1 as D (6 bases). Germline V gene sequence: CDR1 ENHRY, CDR2 SYGVKD. The CDR3 consists of 14 residues. The V and J ends lost 4 bases and 4 bases respectively, with 14 bases between them. The chain's CDR3 is CAISGLQGAYEQYF. The CDR3 region has the DNA TGTGCCATCAGTGGGTTACAGGGTGCGTACGAGCAGTACTTC.

Ten or more counts support this clonotype. The V call is TRBV12-5, the J call TRBJ2-1; D gene ambiguous. The germline gives CDR1 LGHNT, CDR2 FRNRAP. The CDR3 loop spans 15 amino acids. V lost 1 base and J lost 3, with 10 bases in between. CDR3 sequence (DNA): TGTGCTAGTGGTTTGGATTTGAGTAGCTACAATGAGCAGTTCTTC. This codes for CASGLDLSSYNEQFF.

This clonotype has a count of ten or more. CDR3 loop: CASSQDFRQGYYNEQFF. DNA of the CDR3: TGCGCCAGCAGCCAAGATTTCCGACAGGGGTACTACAATGAGCAGTTCTTC. The J gene is TRBJ2-1, the V gene TRBV4-3; TRBD1 matches 8 bases. This CDR3 comprises 17 residues. V gave up 0 bases and J gave up 3 bases; unmatched junction bases: 7. In germline, CDR1 is LGHNA, CDR2 YSLEER.

This clonotype was seen repeatedly, ten times or more. The chain links TRBV24-1 to TRBJ2-5, with D possibly TRBD1 on 6 matching bases. Per germline, CDR1 KGHDR and CDR2 SFDVKD. The CDR3 consists of 16 residues. The V gene lost 3 bases and the J gene lost 5 bases, with 18 bases spanning the gap. The CDR3, as DNA: TGTGCCACCAGTGATCTTAAACAGGGAATTGGGGAGACCCAGTACTTC. This codes for CATSDLKQGIGETQYF.

The genes are TRBV28 and TRBJ2-1; TRBD1 aligns across 7 bases. The CDR3 runs 13 residues. J lost 7 bases, V lost 6 bases, and 6 bases had no gene match. Germline V gene sequence: CDR1 MDHEN, CDR2 SYDVKM. The CDR3 here is CASSRDRANEQFF. In nucleotides, the CDR3 is TGTGCCAGCAGCAGAGACAGGGCAAATGAGCAGTTCTTC.

At least ten counts were recorded for this clonotype. The chain links TRBV20-1 to TRBJ2-2, with D possibly TRBD1 on 6 matching bases. CDR3 size: 13 residues. V shed 3 bases and J shed 1 base, with 6 bases lying between them. Germline-derived CDR1 and CDR2 are DFQATT and SNEGSKA (reference sequence). The CDR3 sequence: CSASRGNTGELFF. The CDR3 DNA is TGCAGTGCTAGCAGGGGGAACACCGGGGAGCTGTTTTTT.

As concerns this clonotype: A read error may be the cause here, since a much bigger clone is one base away. V and J are TRBV28 and TRBJ2-5; D ambiguous. The germline V gene has CDR1 MDHEN and CDR2 SYDVKM. V was pared by 5 bases and J by 5 bases, with 15 bases between. The CDR3 length is 14 residues. As DNA, the CDR3 is TGTGCCAGCAGTCGGAACCCAAAACCGGAGACCCAGTACTTC. Amino acid sequence: CASSRNPKPETQYF.

This clonotype was seen many times. The chain uses TRBV25-1 and TRBJ2-7; 9 nucleotides agree with TRBD2. V was clipped by 6 bases and J by 7 bases; unmatched bases: 7. The CDR3 consists of 13 residues. Germline V lookup: CDR1 MGHDK, CDR2 SYGVNS. Here the CDR3 reads CASSVAGAREQYF. For the CDR3, the DNA is TGTGCCAGCAGCGTAGCGGGGGCGAGAGAGCAGTACTTC.

This clonotype was observed many times. The chain links TRBV29-1 to TRBJ2-5; 8 bases map to TRBD1. Per the germline V gene, CDR1 is SQVTM and CDR2 is ANQGSEA. The CDR3 spans 14 residues. The V gene end was trimmed by 4 bases and the J gene end by 2 bases; junction bases not matched to a gene: 6. The chain's CDR3 is CSVGPRTGQETQYF. As DNA, the CDR3 is TGCAGCGTTGGGCCGAGGACAGGGCAAGAGACCCAGTACTTC.

The sample holds many counts of this clonotype. The rearrangement links TRBV12-3 or TRBV12-4 to TRBJ1-2; TRBD1 is a possible D gene (5 bases). Trimming took off 6 bases at V and 8 bases at J, with 16 bases between the two ends. The length of the CDR3 is 13 residues. CDR3: CASSQGPERGYTF. For the CDR3, the DNA is TGTGCCAGCAGCCAGGGACCGGAGCGGGGCTACACCTTC.

A word on this clonotype: Given a much more abundant clone one base away, this may be a read error. This chain uses TRBV5-5 with TRBJ2-1; 9 bases fit TRBD1. Germline V gene sequence: CDR1 SGHKS, CDR2 YYEKEE (reference sequence). This CDR3 region has 14 residues. With 10 bases clipped from V and 9 bases from J, the junction kept 14 bases outside the gene matches. The CDR3 reads CAWSRDRVNGEQFF. In DNA, the CDR3 is TGTGCCTGGTCACGGGACAGGGTAAATGGTGAGCAGTTCTTC.

This clonotype occurred many times. The chain joins TRBV7-2 to TRBJ2-3, with D possibly called TRBD1 or TRBD2 (5 bases each). The germline V and J ends were trimmed by 0 bases and 2 bases, with 9 bases remaining between them. The CDR3 spans 15 residues. Germline CDR1 is SGHTA and CDR2 is FQGNSA. The DNA of the CDR3 is TGTGCCAGCAGCTTAGCGGGACGCGACACAGATACGCAGTATTTT. Its protein is CASSLAGRDTDTQYF.

This clonotype was seen more than once but under ten times. The germline gene is not matched at one end of the junction; a read error may be the cause. The chain has TRBV6-2 or TRBV6-3 and TRBJ1-5, with D uncertain. Germline lookup yields CDR1 MNHEY and CDR2 SVGEGT. The CDR3 consists of 8 residues. The CDR3 here is CASSSGQF. The CDR3 DNA reads TGTGCCAGCAGTTCCGGTCAGTTT.

This clonotype was found many times. The gene calls are TRBV7-2 and TRBJ2-7; 9 positions match TRBD2. The CDR3 covers 15 residues. V trimming: 5 bases; J trimming: 0 bases; junction bases outside the gene matches: 5. Germline CDR1 SGHTA, CDR2 FQGNSA. The CDR3 bases are TGTGCCAGCAGCGTTAGCGGGGGTACCTCCTACGAGCAGTACTTC. This gives the protein CASSVSGGTSYEQYF.

Comments on this clonotype: It may be a read error: a sequence one base away is much more abundant. The V gene is TRBV6-2 or TRBV6-3, the J gene TRBJ2-7; no clear D gene. The germline gives CDR1 MNHEY, CDR2 SVGEGT. The CDR3 runs to 12 residues. This chain's CDR3 is CASSYIYYEQCF. Written as DNA, the CDR3 is TGTGCCAGCAGTTACATCTACTACGAGCAGTGCTTC.

The J gene is TRBJ2-1, the V gene TRBV20-1, with a tentative D call TRBD1 (5 bases). Germline V gene data show CDR1 as DFQATT and CDR2 as SNEGSKA (reference sequence). This CDR3 has 15 residues. The V gene lost 0 bases and the J gene lost 1 base, with 10 bases spanning the gap. In nucleotides, the CDR3 is TGCAGTGCTAGAGAGATCAGGGTTTCCTACAATGAGCAGTTCTTC. It specifies CSAREIRVSYNEQFF.

This clonotype was counted at least ten times. The chain employs TRBV6-2 or TRBV6-3 and TRBJ1-6; possible D gene TRBD1, 5 bases. The germline V gene encodes CDR1 MNHEY and CDR2 SVGEGT. The ends were cut back, 6 bases at V and 8 bases at J, with 14 bases in the middle. CDR3 size: 14 residues. In DNA, the CDR3 is TGTGCCAGCAGCCCCCTCCTCAGGGATTCACCCCTCCACTTT. Protein: CASSPLLRDSPLHF.

This clonotype has ten or more counts. The chain uses TRBV28 and TRBJ2-7; D gene uncertain. CDR1 MDHEN and CDR2 SYDVKM come from the germline V gene. The CDR3 totals 11 residues. Trimming stripped 5 bases from V and 4 bases from J, with 6 bases between. CDR3 amino acids: CASSRQYEQYF. As DNA, the CDR3 is TGTGCCAGCAGTCGTCAATACGAGCAGTACTTC.

This clonotype was found many times. The chain couples TRBV7-8 to TRBJ1-5, with 7 bases aligning to TRBD1. J lost 7 bases, V lost 1 base, and 4 bases had no gene match. In germline, CDR1 is SGHVS, CDR2 FQNEAQ. The CDR3 has 14 amino acids. The CDR3 loop reads CASSLGTGPQPQHF. Here the CDR3 DNA reads TGTGCCAGCAGCTTAGGGACAGGACCCCAGCCCCAGCATTTT.

This clonotype has ten or more counts. The V and J genes are TRBV29-1 and TRBJ2-1, with a possible D match to TRBD1 (5 bases). The V gene's germline CDR1 is SQVTM and CDR2 ANQGSEA. Trimming removed 5 bases at V and 6 bases at J, with 14 bases between. The CDR3 contains 13 residues. The chain's CDR3 is CSVSQGRSNEQFF. The DNA for the CDR3 is TGCAGCGTTTCCCAGGGCAGAAGCAATGAGCAGTTCTTC.

The chain has TRBV5-6 and TRBJ1-1; D remains ambiguous. The CDR3 has 14 amino acids. Trimming left V 4 bases short and J 2 bases short, with 12 bases between. CDR1 and CDR2 from the germline V gene are SGHDT and YYEEEE. CDR3 amino acids: CASSLENINTEAFF. DNA of the CDR3: TGTGCCAGCAGCCTGGAGAATATAAACACTGAAGCTTTCTTT.

This clonotype has a count of ten or more. The gene calls are TRBV11-2 and TRBJ1-1; D is undetermined. The germline gives CDR1 SGHAT, CDR2 FQNNGV. The CDR3 is 15 residues long. V was clipped by 8 bases and J by 2 bases, with 18 bases between them. CDR3 residues: CASSRAGPSNTEAFF. As DNA, the CDR3 is TGTGCCAGCTCGAGGGCAGGACCCTCTAACACTGAAGCTTTCTTT.

The table lists this clonotype with many counts. The rearrangement joins TRBV4-3 to TRBJ1-2, with 7 bases lining up with TRBD1. Germline CDR1 LGHNA, CDR2 YSLEER. Trimming at V came to 4 bases and at J to 6 bases, leaving 8 bases not matched to a gene. The CDR3 extends over 14 amino acids. The CDR3 protein is CASSRKGGADGYTF. DNA of the CDR3: TGCGCCAGCAGCCGCAAAGGGGGCGCGGATGGCTACACCTTC.

The table lists this clonotype with many counts. The rearrangement joins TRBV20-1 to TRBJ1-1; maybe TRBD1 (6 bases). The V gene lost 5 bases and the J gene lost 5 bases, with 12 bases spanning the gap. Germline V gives CDR1 DFQATT, CDR2 SNEGSKA (reference sequence). The CDR3 is made up of 12 amino acids. The DNA for the CDR3 is TGCAGTGCTGGGGACATGGTGACTGAAGCTTTCTTT. This encodes CSAGDMVTEAFF.